Presented here are 8 T cell receptor beta chains from one specimen sequenced in a study of blood T cell repertoires in COVID-19. Here immunoSEQ multiplex PCR was the method, and the copy in TCRdb shows in-frame clones only, minus some. Of some 160,000 clones in the sample, 70% to 80% were seen once. Material for sequencing was PBMCs or T cells enriched from blood (not recorded which). All receptors come from a woman in her seventies in a cohort exposed to, infected with or recovered from COVID-19 (not recorded which).

The chain links TRBV7-2 to TRBJ2-7, with 11 bases fitting TRBD2. V shed 5 bases and J 7 bases; nucleotides not matched to a gene: 4. CDR1 and CDR2 (germline): SGHTA, FQGNSA. The CDR3 is made up of 13 amino acids. The chain's CDR3 is CASSPLAGGEQYF. The CDR3 coding sequence is TGTGCCAGCAGCCCGCTAGCGGGAGGTGAGCAGTACTTC.

The rearrangement joins TRBV28 to TRBJ2-3, with 8 bases aligning to TRBD2. The V segment lost 5 bases and the J segment 3 bases; nucleotides outside the gene matches: 16. The CDR3 sequence is 18 residues long. The germline gives CDR1 MDHEN, CDR2 SYDVKM. CDR3 coding DNA: TGTGCCAGCAGTGGCTTCCCCATGGGACCGGGAGGGACAGATACGCAGTATTTT. Its protein is CASSGFPMGPGGTDTQYF.

The V and J genes are TRBV6-5 and TRBJ1-4; 7 nucleotides line up with TRBD1. V lost 5 bases to trimming and J lost 8 bases; unmatched junction nucleotides: 11. This CDR3 is built from 15 residues. The V gene's germline CDR1 is MNHEY and CDR2 SVGAGI. DNA for the CDR3: TGTGCCAGCAGTAATACACAGGGGATCTTCGAAAAACTGTTTTTT. Translation: CASSNTQGIFEKLFF.

Here the CDR3 reads CASSYSQGRANEKLFF. The DNA for the CDR3 is TGTGCCAGCAGTTACTCCCAGGGCCGAGCTAATGAAAAACTGTTTTTT. This rearrangement joins TRBV6-2 or TRBV6-3 to TRBJ1-4; possibly TRBD1 for D (5 bases). The CDR3 contains 16 residues. The germline gives CDR1 MNHEY, CDR2 SVGEGT. V lost 0 bases to trimming and J lost 3 bases, with 11 bases between them.

J is TRBJ2-7 and V is TRBV28; 9 nucleotides match TRBD2. Germline assignment: CDR1 MDHEN and CDR2 SYDVKM. The V segment lost 2 bases and the J segment 6 bases; nucleotides outside the gene matches: 8. The CDR3 loop spans 15 amino acids. CDR3 in amino acids: CASSLKGGRAREQYF. For the CDR3, the DNA is TGTGCCAGCAGTTTAAAAGGCGGGAGGGCCCGCGAGCAGTACTTC.

Only a few counts were recorded for this clone. This chain joins TRBV27 and TRBJ2-1, with TRBD2 matching 10 bases. Germline lookup yields CDR1 MNHEY and CDR2 SMNVEV (reference sequence). J was trimmed by 9 bases and V by 7 bases; bases with no gene match: 12. This CDR3 contains 15 residues. The CDR3 DNA reads as TGTGCCAGCAAGTTGGGAGCGGGAGGGATTAGTGAGCAGTTCTTC. Translated, it gives CASKLGAGGISEQFF.

The chain joins TRBV7-2 to TRBJ2-7; D ambiguous. CDR1 is SGHTA and CDR2 is FQGNSA in the germline V gene. The CDR3 is made up of 12 amino acids. Trimming cost V 2 bases and J 5 bases, with 7 bases left between them. The CDR3 sequence is CASSLNFNEQYF. CDR3 nucleotides: TGTGCCAGCAGCTTAAACTTCAACGAGCAGTACTTC.

The rearrangement uses TRBV7-2 and TRBJ1-2; the D is unclear. The V and J ends lost 1 base and 5 bases respectively, with 14 bases between them. The CDR3 is made up of 15 amino acids. The germline CDR1 and CDR2 sequences are SGHTA and FQGNSA. For the CDR3, the DNA is TGTGCCAGCAGCTTAGTGGAGGGCGGCGGGTATGGCTACACCTTC. Amino acids: CASSLVEGGGYGYTF.